This passage covers 22 T cell receptor beta chains from one sample sequenced in a study of T cells after yellow fever vaccination. MiXCR was run by TCRdb on the 5' RACE reads, yielding one entry per CDR3 protein. The table records some 200,000 distinct CDR3 sequences, around 10% of them present only once. Sample: CD8+ T cells sorted from PBMCs, taken 15 days after the yellow fever booster vaccination. Every receptor here comes from a man aged 18 to 35 who received the YFV17D yellow fever vaccine.

This clonotype was seen a few times. Here the CDR3 DNA reads TGTGCCAGCAGTCCCGAAGGGAGGCGTAGCGGGGGACCCGTCTACAATGAGCAGTTCTTC. As protein: CASSPEGRRSGGPVYNEQFF. V gene TRBV12-3 or TRBV12-4 combines with J gene TRBJ2-1; 9 bases are shared with TRBD2. The CDR3 spans 20 residues. Trimming took 5 bases from V and 3 from J; bases not matched to a gene: 20.

The table lists this clonotype with a few counts. J is TRBJ2-2 and V is TRBV7-3; TRBD1 aligns across 8 bases. The CDR3 is 16 amino acids. The V gene's germline CDR1 is SGHTA and CDR2 FQGTGA. Losses at the gene ends were 2 bases for V and 6 bases for J; bases not matched to a gene: 8. CDR3: CASSLLGTGGAGELFF. CDR3 DNA: TGTGCCAGCAGCTTATTAGGGACAGGAGGTGCCGGGGAGCTGTTTTTT.

This clonotype was observed at least ten times. The V and J genes are TRBV27 and TRBJ1-1, with 7 bases that match TRBD1. Germline CDR1 reads MNHEY; CDR2 reads SMNVEV (reference sequence). The junction had 1 base not matched to a gene; V was cut back by 2 bases and J by 1 base. The CDR3 length is 14 residues. Here the CDR3 reads CASSLRDRNTEAFF. CDR3 sequence (DNA): TGTGCCAGCAGTTTACGGGACAGGAACACTGAAGCTTTCTTT.

The V gene is TRBV12-3 or TRBV12-4, the J gene TRBJ2-2; the D gene could be TRBD1 or TRBD2 (5 bases each). Trimming stripped 5 bases from V and 2 bases from J, with 9 bases between. The CDR3 runs to 14 residues. The DNA for the CDR3 is TGTGCCAGCAGTCCCGGGACCAACACCGGGGAGCTGTTTTTT. Protein: CASSPGTNTGELFF.

This clonotype has more than one count but fewer than ten. This rearrangement joins TRBV19 to TRBJ2-7; 10 bases map to TRBD1. This CDR3 is 13 amino acids long. Germline V gives CDR1 LNHDA, CDR2 SQIVND (reference sequence). Unmatched junction bases numbered 9, after V lost 9 bases and J lost 7 bases. The CDR3 DNA reads TGTGCCAGCGCAGCCGGGACAGGGGATGAGCAGTACTTC. Its protein product is CASAAGTGDEQYF. Using reference TRBV19 and TRBJ2-7 for the parts outside the CDR3, the full variable domain is DGGITQSPKYLFRKEGQNVTLSCEQNLNHDAMYWYRQDPGQGLRLIYYSQIVNDFQKGDIAEGYSVSREKKESFPLTVTSAQKNPTAFYLCASAAGTGDEQYFGPGTRLTVT.

The table lists this clonotype with many counts. The chain uses TRBV29-1 and TRBJ2-5, with 13 bases lining up with TRBD2. Germline CDR1 SQVTM, CDR2 ANQGSEA. This CDR3 spans 14 amino acids. Losses at the gene ends were 5 bases for V and 6 bases for J; bases not matched to a gene: 6. CDR3 in DNA: TGCAGCGTTAGACTAGCGGGGGGCTCAAAGACCCAGTACTTC. Amino acids: CSVRLAGGSKTQYF.

The rearrangement links TRBV5-6 to TRBJ1-1; D perhaps matches TRBD1 (5 bases). The V gene lost 5 bases and the J gene lost 1 base, with 9 bases spanning the gap. This CDR3 is 13 amino acids long. The germline V gene encodes CDR1 SGHDT and CDR2 YYEEEE. The CDR3 nucleotides are TGTGCCAGCAGTATGGGGGGGAACACTGAAGCTTTCTTT. Translating it yields CASSMGGNTEAFF.

The chain has TRBV7-9 and TRBJ2-7, with unresolved D. Trimming removed 5 bases at V and 2 bases at J, with 10 bases between. Germline V lookup: CDR1 SEHNR, CDR2 FQNEAQ (reference sequence). The CDR3 is made up of 13 amino acids. The CDR3 is CASSPLGTYEQYF. The DNA for the CDR3 is TGTGCCAGCAGCCCCTTGGGGACCTACGAGCAGTACTTC.

Points on this clonotype: Compared with germline, one end of the junction differs, possibly owing to a read error. The chain joins TRBV4-3 to TRBJ1-1; 9 bases fit TRBD1. CDR3 length equals 19 residues. Per the germline V gene, CDR1 is LGHNA and CDR2 is YSLEER. The CDR3 coding sequence is TGCGCCAGCAGCCAAGAAGATCGAACAGGGGGCCTCATGAAGACTGAAGCTTTCTTT. It encodes CASSQEDRTGGLMKTEAFF.

This clonotype occurred many times. Sequence at one end of the junction differs from germline and may be a read error. The chain employs TRBV11-2 and TRBJ2-5, with TRBD2 matching 8 bases. Germline-derived CDR1 and CDR2 are SGHAT and FQNNGV. The CDR3 has 16 amino acids. The CDR3 loop reads CASSLDAGTRSETQYF. CDR3 coding DNA: TGTGCCAGCAGCCTAGATGCCGGGACTAGGAGTGAGACCCAGTACTTC.

This clonotype was seen once. The rearrangement joins TRBV4-1 to TRBJ1-2; D perhaps matches TRBD1 (5 bases). CDR1 MGHRA and CDR2 YSYEKL come from the germline V gene. This CDR3 has 17 amino acids. V was trimmed by 0 bases and J by 2 bases, leaving 16 bases between them. The CDR3 is CASSQELREGFNYGYTF. The CDR3 nucleotides are TGCGCCAGCAGCCAAGAATTGAGGGAGGGGTTCAACTATGGCTACACCTTC.

V gene TRBV12-3 or TRBV12-4 combines with J gene TRBJ2-5, with TRBD2 as a possible D gene (6 bases). The CDR3 length is 14 residues. V lost 3 bases, J lost 1 base, and 9 bases lay in between. CDR3 loop: CASSLAGIQETQYF. As DNA, the CDR3 is TGTGCCAGCAGTTTGGCGGGGATCCAAGAGACCCAGTACTTC.

V usage is TRBV10-2 and J usage is TRBJ2-2; 8 bases are shared with TRBD2. Germline CDR1 WSHSY, CDR2 SAAADI. Trimming took 6 bases from V and 6 from J; bases not matched to a gene: 12. The CDR3 is 16 residues long. CDR3 coding DNA: TGCGCCAGCAGGCCCGGGGGGGGGCCTTACGCCGGGGAGCTGTTTTTT. Protein sequence: CASRPGGGPYAGELFF.

In this sample, this clonotype turned up a few times. For the CDR3, the DNA is TGTGCCAGCAGTTACTCGCCGCGCGGAGGAAGCTCTGGGGCCAACGTCCTGACTTTC. It yields the protein CASSYSPRGGSSGANVLTF. This rearrangement joins TRBV6-2 or TRBV6-3 to TRBJ2-6; TRBD2 might be the D (5 bases). V was trimmed by 0 bases and J by 0 bases, leaving 15 bases between them. Germline V gene sequence: CDR1 MNHEY, CDR2 SVGEGT. This CDR3 spans 19 amino acids.

This clonotype was counted between two and nine times. The chain uses TRBV21-1 and TRBJ2-1; the table's D call, TRBD2, has no DNA check behind it. TRBV21-1 is an annotated pseudogene. This CDR3 is built from 16 residues. For the CDR3, the DNA is TGTGCCAGCAGCAATCTGCCCAGCGGGGGGATCAATGAGCAGTTCTTC. It codes for CASSNLPSGGINEQFF.

This rearrangement joins TRBV12-3 or TRBV12-4 to TRBJ1-2; 12 nucleotides agree with TRBD1. The CDR3 has 16 residues. The V and J ends lost 4 bases and 6 bases, in that order; junction bases with no gene match: 9. DNA for the CDR3: TGTGCCAGCAGTTCCCGGGACAGGGGGCGGGTGGATGGCTACACCTTC. Protein product: CASSSRDRGRVDGYTF.

This clonotype was found a few times. The chain employs TRBV7-2 and TRBJ2-3, with 12 bases fitting TRBD2. V lost 5 bases, J lost 4 bases, and 7 bases stayed unmatched. CDR3 length equals 16 residues. In germline, CDR1 is SGHTA, CDR2 FQGNSA. The DNA of the CDR3 is TGTGCCAGCAGCCTACGGACTAGCGGGGCAGCAGATACGCAGTATTTT. It translates to CASSLRTSGAADTQYF. Supplemented by reference TRBV7-2 and TRBJ2-3, the full variable domain reads GAGVSQSPSNKVTEKGKDVELRCDPISGHTALYWYRQSLGQGLEFLIYFQGNSAPDKSGLPSDRFSAERTGGSVSTLTIQRTQQEDSAVYLCASSLRTSGAADTQYFGPGTRLTVL.

The J gene is TRBJ2-5, the V gene TRBV5-4; TRBD2 aligns across 7 bases. The CDR3 contains 14 residues. V dropped 4 bases and J dropped 7; count of bases not matched to a gene: 10. CDR1 and CDR2 (germline): SGHNT, YYREEE (reference sequence). CDR3 sequence reads: CASSPSSGEGTQYF. The CDR3 DNA is TGTGCCAGCAGCCCCTCCAGCGGGGAGGGGACCCAGTACTTC.

This clonotype showed up just a few times. The rearrangement joins TRBV11-2 to TRBJ2-6; D remains unclear. This CDR3 is 17 amino acids long. CDR1 and CDR2 from the germline V gene are SGHAT and FQNNGV. The germline V and J ends were trimmed by 5 bases and 2 bases, with 16 bases remaining between them. CDR3 residues: CASSPVGLSPGANVLTF. In DNA, the CDR3 is TGTGCCAGCAGCCCCGTTGGGCTCTCTCCTGGGGCCAACGTCCTGACTTTC.

This clonotype showed up just a few times. The V gene is TRBV24-1, the J gene TRBJ2-1, with D hard to call. This CDR3 has 13 amino acids. V lost 3 bases, J lost 13 bases, and 15 bases lay in between. From germline, CDR1 is KGHDR and CDR2 SFDVKD. This chain's CDR3 is CATSDPLTRAQFF. For the CDR3, the DNA is TGTGCCACCAGTGATCCCCTTACCCGGGCCCAGTTCTTC.

This clonotype was seen ten or more times. V usage is TRBV27 and J usage is TRBJ1-4, with 7 bases that match TRBD1. Germline values: CDR1 MNHEY, CDR2 SMNVEV (reference sequence). J lost 8 bases, V lost 0 bases, and 6 bases had no gene match. This CDR3 is 15 amino acids long. The chain's CDR3 is CASSLSQGGFEKLFF. Here the CDR3 DNA reads TGTGCCAGCAGTTTATCCCAGGGGGGATTCGAAAAACTGTTTTTT.

In this sample, this clonotype turned up a few times. The V call is TRBV2, the J call TRBJ2-7; no clear D gene. V lost 1 base to trimming and J lost 0 bases, with 16 bases between them. This CDR3 is built from 17 residues. CDR1 is SNHLY, CDR2 FYNNEI, per germline. The CDR3 bases are TGTGCCAGCAGTGAAGTGTTTTCGGCAGGCAGCTCCTACGAGCAGTACTTC. Encoded protein: CASSEVFSAGSSYEQYF.